Below, one T cell receptor beta chain is given with its context. This entry is derived from a study of OX40 agonist ivuxolimab in advanced cancers. Overall study: Of mixed ages from about 23 to 79 and averaging 60 years, the group was approximately 84% male.

This CDR3 contains 15 residues. Between the trimmed V and J ends, which lost 1 base and 0 bases, there was a span of 7 bases. The germline V gene has CDR1 SGHTA and CDR2 FQGNSA. The table came from immunoSEQ multiplex PCR; TCRdb's copy has only in-frame clones and leaves some out. Here the sample spans roughly 93,000 clones, about 90% being singletons. The source is an adult with an advanced solid tumor such as melanoma, head and neck, liver or kidney cancer. The chain combines TRBV7-2 with TRBJ2-1; D not resolved. Sequencing used CD4+ or CD8+ T cells sorted from blood, obtained in a trial of the OX40 agonist ivuxolimab. This chain's CDR3 is CASSLGLGSYNEQFF. The DNA of the CDR3 is TGTGCCAGCAGCTTAGGTCTAGGCTCCTACAATGAGCAGTTCTTC.